The 5 T cell receptor beta chains given below trace back to one sample, sequenced in a study of PD-1 blockade in classical Hodgkin lymphoma. Brentuximab vedotin exposure varied, and every patient relapsed after autologous stem cell transplantation. Some clones are missing from TCRdb's copy, which holds only in-frame ones; the method was immunoSEQ multiplex PCR. Of fewer than 80,000 clones listed, 70% to 80% are singletons. The specimen comprised peripheral blood mononuclear cells (PBMCs), sampled before the second cycle of nivolumab. The receptors were sampled from a human donor with classical Hodgkin lymphoma.

There are a few counts of this clone. V is TRBV27 and J is TRBJ1-1, with 9 bases identical to TRBD1. With 5 bases clipped from V and 2 bases from J, the junction kept 12 bases outside the gene matches. CDR1 MNHEY and CDR2 SMNVEV come from the germline V gene (reference sequence). This CDR3 region has 17 residues. In DNA form, the CDR3 reads TGTGCCAGCAGTCAGGGACAGGGCCGCAGTTTCAACACTGAAGCTTTCTTT. This codes for CASSQGQGRSFNTEAFF.

This clone was found a few times. This chain joins TRBV9 and TRBJ2-1, with D perhaps matching TRBD2 (5 bases). V was clipped by 3 bases and J by 2 bases, with 9 bases between them. CDR1 and CDR2 from the germline V gene are SGDLS and YYNGEE. The CDR3 covers 14 residues. The CDR3 sequence: CASSAGLAYNEQFF. Here the CDR3 DNA reads TGTGCCAGCAGCGCCGGACTCGCCTACAATGAGCAGTTCTTC.

The V and J genes are TRBV5-4 and TRBJ1-6; D not certain. Germline V gene lookup returns CDR1 SGHNT and CDR2 YYREEE (reference sequence). This CDR3 has 13 residues. Trimming took off 0 bases at V and 9 bases at J, with 7 bases between the two ends. The CDR3 loop reads CASSLDRGSPLHF. The DNA of the CDR3 is TGTGCCAGCAGCTTGGACAGAGGTTCACCCCTCCACTTT.

The rearrangement joins TRBV7-6 to TRBJ1-1; D gene uncertain. The germline gives CDR1 SGHVS, CDR2 FNYEAQ. Trimming stripped 1 base from V and 6 bases from J, with 9 bases between. The CDR3 spans 13 residues. CDR3 in amino acids: CASSLGRGSEAFF. The CDR3 coding sequence is TGTGCCAGCAGCTTAGGCAGAGGGTCTGAAGCTTTCTTT.

The CDR3 spells CASSPGGRWDSGANVLTF. In DNA, the CDR3 is TGTGCCAGCAGCCCCGGAGGTAGGTGGGATTCTGGGGCCAACGTCCTGACTTTC. The chain employs TRBV7-9 and TRBJ2-6; perhaps TRBD2 as D (5 bases). The V end lost 5 bases, the J end lost 1 base, and 18 bases lay between the germline ends. Germline-derived CDR1 and CDR2 are SEHNR and FQNEAQ (reference sequence). The CDR3 contains 18 residues. The complete variable domain, with remaining parts taken from reference TRBV7-9 and TRBJ2-6, reads DTGVSQNPRHKITKRGQNVTFRCDPISEHNRLYWYRQTLGQGPEFLTYFQNEAQLEKSRLLSDRFSAERPKGSFSTLEIQRTEQGDSAMYLCASSPGGRWDSGANVLTFGAGSRLTVL.